The 22 T cell receptor beta chains reported below all come from one sample, sequenced in a study of T cell responses to AZD1222 COVID-19 vaccine. Produced via immunoSEQ multiplex PCR; TCRdb's table is partial and in-frame only. The sample yields about 140,000 clones, approximately 95% seen once. Specimen: peripheral blood, collected on day 0 of MenACWY control vaccination. The receptors here all came from an adult in good health.

This rearrangement joins TRBV5-1 to TRBJ1-1; D is uncertain. The ends were cut back, 4 bases at V and 2 bases at J, with 12 bases in the middle. Germline V gene lookup returns CDR1 SGHRS and CDR2 YFSETQ. The length of the CDR3 is 14 residues. CDR3 sequence reads: CASSRTGANTEAFF. For the CDR3, the DNA is TGCGCCAGCAGCCGTACGGGAGCAAACACTGAAGCTTTCTTT.

V and J are TRBV7-9 and TRBJ2-6; a weak D match, TRBD1 (5 bases). Germline CDR1 is SEHNR and CDR2 is FQNEAQ (reference sequence). The V and J ends lost 9 bases and 4 bases respectively, with 13 bases between them. This CDR3 has 14 amino acids. The DNA for the CDR3 is TGTGCCAGGACAGCCGACCCGGGGGCCAACGTCCTGACTTTC. This gives the protein CARTADPGANVLTF.

This clone occurred once. The chain couples TRBV6-4 to TRBJ1-2, with 8 bases aligning to TRBD1. The CDR3 runs to 15 residues. V shed 0 bases and J 8 bases; nucleotides not matched to a gene: 8. CDR1 is MRHNA and CDR2 is SNTAGT in the germline V gene. CDR3 sequence: CASSDSPDRDGGYTF. The CDR3 DNA reads TGTGCCAGCAGTGACTCCCCGGACAGGGATGGAGGCTACACCTTC.

The rearrangement uses TRBV18 and TRBJ1-1, with a weak D call TRBD1 (6 bases). Deletions cut 0 bases from V and 0 bases from J, with 14 bases between. Germline V gene lookup returns CDR1 KGHSH and CDR2 LQKENI. The CDR3 is 17 residues long. CDR3 sequence reads: CASSPPLGGRLNTEAFF. The DNA for the CDR3 is TGTGCCAGCTCACCACCTTTAGGGGGGCGATTGAACACTGAAGCTTTCTTT. Drawing the rest from reference TRBV18 and TRBJ1-1, the complete variable domain is NAGVMQNPRHLVRRRGQEARLRCSPMKGHSHVYWYRQLPEEGLKFMVYLQKENIIDESGMPKERFSAEFPKEGPSILRIQQVVRGDSAAYFCASSPPLGGRLNTEAFFGQGTRLTVV.

The CDR3 DNA reads as TGTGCCACCAGCAAGTCAGGGAGGAATGAAAAACTGTTTTTT. As protein: CATSKSGRNEKLFF. The V call is TRBV15, the J call TRBJ1-4; TRBD1 might be the D (5 bases). CDR1 is LNHNV and CDR2 is YYDKDF in the germline V gene (reference sequence). CDR3 length: 14 amino acids. Trimming took 4 bases from V and 5 from J, leaving 11 bases between them. The full variable domain, in which reference TRBV15 and TRBJ1-4 provide the parts outside the CDR3, is DAMVIQNPRYQVTQFGKPVTLSCSQTLNHNVMYWYQQKSSQAPKLLFHYYDKDFNNEADTPDNFQSRRPNTSFCFLDIRSPGLGDTAMYLCATSKSGRNEKLFFGSGTQLSVL.

The rearrangement links TRBV9 to TRBJ1-5; tentatively, D is TRBD1 (5 bases). Trimming removed 0 bases at V and 3 bases at J, with 7 bases between. There are 14 residues in the CDR3. Germline CDR1 and CDR2: SGDLS and YYNGEE. The CDR3 sequence is CASSVGGPNQPQHF. The DNA for the CDR3 is TGTGCCAGCAGCGTAGGGGGCCCCAATCAGCCCCAGCATTTT.

The V call is TRBV11-1, the J call TRBJ2-1; 12 bases are a match to TRBD2. The CDR3 length is 16 residues. The junction had 7 bases not matched to a gene; V was cut back by 5 bases and J by 5 bases. Germline values: CDR1 SGHAT, CDR2 FQDESV (reference sequence). The CDR3 DNA reads TGTGCCAGCAGCCAAACTAGCGGGGGGACCCACAATGAGCAGTTCTTC. Translation: CASSQTSGGTHNEQFF.

The chain employs TRBV19 and TRBJ1-1, with no clear D. The CDR3 runs to 14 residues. The germline V gene encodes CDR1 LNHDA and CDR2 SQIVND (reference sequence). Trimming left V 2 bases short and J 1 base short, with 8 bases between. The chain's CDR3 is CASSITPGNTEAFF. In DNA form, the CDR3 reads TGTGCCAGTAGTATAACGCCAGGGAACACTGAAGCTTTCTTT.

The genes are TRBV10-1 and TRBJ2-1; unclear D gene. Deletions cut 9 bases from V and 6 bases from J, with 18 bases between. The CDR3 runs 14 residues. Germline V gene data show CDR1 as WNHNN and CDR2 as SYGVQD (reference sequence). CDR3 protein: CARPLGRDCNEQFF. CDR3 nucleotide sequence: TGCGCCAGACCCCTAGGACGAGACTGCAATGAGCAGTTCTTC.

This chain links TRBV2 with TRBJ1-6; TRBD1 matches at 10 bases. After removal of 0 bases from V and 7 bases from J, the junction contained 0 bases not matched to a gene. The germline CDR1 and CDR2 sequences are SNHLY and FYNNEI. This CDR3 comprises 15 residues. The DNA of the CDR3 is TGTGCCAGCAGTGAAGCGGGACAGGGGAATTCACCCCTCCACTTT. This encodes CASSEAGQGNSPLHF.

The rearrangement links TRBV11-1 to TRBJ1-6; no definite D call. V was clipped by 4 bases and J by 10 bases, with 14 bases between them. This CDR3 contains 14 residues. Germline V gives CDR1 SGHAT, CDR2 FQDESV (reference sequence). The chain's CDR3 is CASSSIEGRSPLHF. DNA of the CDR3: TGTGCCAGCAGCTCCATCGAGGGCCGATCACCCCTCCACTTT.

This sequence joins TRBV11-2 and TRBJ2-7; either TRBD1 or TRBD2 may supply D (5 bases each). Germline loops: CDR1 SGHAT, CDR2 FQNNGV. The CDR3 totals 14 residues. The ends were cut back, 7 bases at V and 6 bases at J, with 19 bases in the middle. CDR3 in DNA: TGTGCCAGCACCACTGTGAGGGGTTGGGGCGAGCAGTACTTC. Translation gives CASTTVRGWGEQYF.

J is TRBJ2-1 and V is TRBV3-1 (or the pseudogene TRBV3-2), with D possibly being TRBD2 (6 bases). Germline V gene data show CDR1 as LGHDT and CDR2 as YNNKEL (reference sequence). Trimming stripped 1 base from V and 4 bases from J, with 11 bases between. This CDR3 has 15 amino acids. The CDR3: CASSQARGGYNEQFF. CDR3 bases: TGTGCCAGCAGCCAAGCCCGTGGAGGGTACAATGAGCAGTTCTTC.

The chain employs TRBV12-3 or TRBV12-4 and TRBJ2-1; maybe TRBD1 (6 bases). The CDR3 spans 13 residues. V lost 6 bases and J 3 bases, leaving 9 bases between the germline ends. CDR3 coding DNA: TGTGCCAGCAGGGGACAAAACTACAATGAGCAGTTCTTC. It translates to CASRGQNYNEQFF.

The rearrangement links TRBV5-5 to TRBJ2-2; D possibly matches TRBD1 or TRBD2 (5 bases each). Trimming took 4 bases from V and 1 from J, leaving 11 bases between them. The germline V gene has CDR1 SGHKS and CDR2 YYEKEE (reference sequence). The CDR3 sequence is 15 residues long. The CDR3: CASSLGPRNTGELFF. The CDR3 region has the DNA TGTGCCAGCAGCCTGGGACCTAGGAACACCGGGGAGCTGTTTTTT. The entire variable domain, with the rest obtained from reference TRBV5-5 and TRBJ2-2, is as follows: DAGVTQSPTHLIKTRGQQVTLRCSPISGHKSVSWYQQVLGQGPQFIFQYYEKEERGRGNFPDRFSARQFPNYSSELNVNALLLGDSALYLCASSLGPRNTGELFFGEGSRLTVL.

The V gene is TRBV18, the J gene TRBJ2-2; D remains unclear. Looked up from germline, CDR1 is KGHSH and CDR2 is LQKENI. Trimming shortened V by 4 bases and J by 2 bases, and 14 bases separated the two germline ends. The CDR3 spans 16 residues. CDR3 DNA sequence: TGTGCCAGCTCACACAGACGGCCAGAAAACACCGGGGAGCTGTTTTTT. This codes for CASSHRRPENTGELFF.

The gene calls are TRBV18 and TRBJ1-2; 7 bases line up with TRBD1. Per the germline V gene, CDR1 is KGHSH and CDR2 is LQKENI. CDR3 length: 15 amino acids. The junction had 9 bases not matched to a gene; V was cut back by 2 bases and J by 6 bases. The DNA for the CDR3 is TGTGCCAGCTCACCAAATGGCCAGGGGGTTGATGGCTACACCTTC. As protein: CASSPNGQGVDGYTF.

V usage is TRBV30 and J usage is TRBJ1-4; 10 bases agree with TRBD1. The germline V gene encodes CDR1 GTSNPN and CDR2 SVGIG (reference sequence). This CDR3 has 13 residues. Germline trimming cut 4 bases from V and 12 bases from J; bases unmatched to any gene: 8. This CDR3 reads CAWNDRGLRELFF. CDR3 coding DNA: TGTGCCTGGAATGACAGGGGGCTCAGGGAACTGTTTTTT.

The chain has TRBV5-1 and TRBJ1-6; D possibly corresponds to TRBD1 (6 bases). The CDR3 loop spans 16 amino acids. Trimming took off 0 bases at V and 8 bases at J, with 15 bases between the two ends. CDR1 is SGHRS and CDR2 is YFSETQ in the germline V gene. The CDR3 DNA follows: TGCGCCAGCAGCTTGGTAGGGGGGCGGGATTATTCACCCCTCCACTTT. Translating gives CASSLVGGRDYSPLHF.

This clone was detected a few times. This rearrangement joins TRBV5-8 to TRBJ1-3; 9 nucleotides match TRBD1. Germline V gene sequence: CDR1 SGHTS, CDR2 YDEGEE. Trimming took 4 bases from V and 4 from J; bases not matched to a gene: 6. This CDR3 has 15 residues. CDR3 region: CASSPNRGQGNTIYF. In DNA, the CDR3 is TGTGCCAGCAGCCCTAACAGGGGGCAAGGAAACACCATATATTTT. Full variable domain (outside the CDR3, taken from reference TRBV5-8 and TRBJ1-3): EAGVTQSPTHLIKTRGQQATLRCSPISGHTSVYWYQQALGLGLQFLLWYDEGEERNRGNFPPRFSGRQFPNYSSELNVNALELEDSALYLCASSPNRGQGNTIYFGEGSWLTVV.

This chain links TRBV7-2 with TRBJ1-1, with D hard to call. Germline V gene lookup returns CDR1 SGHTA and CDR2 FQGNSA. The V end was cut by 5 bases, the J end by 0 bases, with 10 bases between. CDR3 size: 14 residues. Here the CDR3 reads CASSLGSLNTEAFF. CDR3 nucleotides: TGTGCCAGCAGCCTTGGGAGCCTGAACACTGAAGCTTTCTTT.

The chain combines TRBV11-2 with TRBJ2-1; 7 nucleotides align to TRBD2. Germline lookup yields CDR1 SGHAT and CDR2 FQNNGV. V lost 6 bases, J lost 3 bases, and 8 bases stayed unmatched. This CDR3 contains 15 residues. The CDR3 here is CASSSREFGYNEQFF. CDR3 bases: TGTGCCAGCAGTTCGCGGGAGTTCGGCTACAATGAGCAGTTCTTC.